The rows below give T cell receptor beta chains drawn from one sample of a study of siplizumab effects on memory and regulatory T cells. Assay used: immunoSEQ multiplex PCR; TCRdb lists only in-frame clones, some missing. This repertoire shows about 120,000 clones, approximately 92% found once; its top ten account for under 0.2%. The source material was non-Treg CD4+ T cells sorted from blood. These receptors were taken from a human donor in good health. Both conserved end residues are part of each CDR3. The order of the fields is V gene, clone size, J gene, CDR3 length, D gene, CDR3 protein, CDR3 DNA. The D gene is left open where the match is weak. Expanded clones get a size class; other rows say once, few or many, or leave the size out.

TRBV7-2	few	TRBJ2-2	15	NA	CASSFGSRADGELFF	TGTGCCAGCAGCTTCGGTTCAAGGGCGGACGGGGAGCTGTTTTTT
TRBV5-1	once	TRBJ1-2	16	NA	CASKVQGEYPFDGYTF	TGCGCCAGCAAAGTCCAGGGCGAATACCCCTTCGATGGCTACACCTTC
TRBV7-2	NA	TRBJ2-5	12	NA	CASSLVGGTQYF	TGTGCCAGCAGCTTAGTTGGAGGGACCCAGTACTTC
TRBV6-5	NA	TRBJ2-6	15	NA	CASRVDSSGANVLTF	TGTGCCAGCAGAGTCGACTCTTCTGGGGCCAACGTCCTGACTTTC
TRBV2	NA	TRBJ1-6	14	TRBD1	CASRGQVGNSPLHF	TGTGCCAGCAGGGGACAGGTGGGAAATTCACCCCTCCACTTT
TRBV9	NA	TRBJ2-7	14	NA	CASSVTGTADEQYF	TGTGCCAGCAGCGTGACCGGGACCGCCGACGAGCAGTACTTC
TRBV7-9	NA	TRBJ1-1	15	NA	CASRPATVWDTEAFF	TGTGCCAGCAGGCCAGCGACAGTGTGGGACACTGAAGCTTTCTTT
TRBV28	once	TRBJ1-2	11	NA	CASGSNYGYTF	TGTGCCAGCGGCTCGAACTATGGCTACACCTTC
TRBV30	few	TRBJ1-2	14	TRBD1	CAWMAGGTNYGYTF	TGTGCCTGGATGGCAGGGGGCACGAACTATGGCTACACCTTC
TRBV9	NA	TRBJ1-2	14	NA	CASSVGGTDYGYTF	TGTGCCAGCAGCGTCGGCGGGACGGACTATGGCTACACCTTC
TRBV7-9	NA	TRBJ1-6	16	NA	CASSLGAGSTDSPLHF	TGTGCCAGCAGCTTAGGGGCAGGGAGTACTGATTCACCCCTCCACTTT
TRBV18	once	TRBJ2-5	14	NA	CASSPQRAEETQYF	TGTGCCAGCTCACCTCAAAGGGCGGAAGAGACCCAGTACTTC
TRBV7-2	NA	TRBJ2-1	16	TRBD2	CASRYRLAGGYNEQFF	TGTGCCAGCAGGTACAGACTAGCGGGGGGTTACAATGAGCAGTTCTTC
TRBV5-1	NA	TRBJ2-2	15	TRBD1	CASSSRQGNTGELFF	TGCGCCAGCAGCTCCAGACAGGGGAACACCGGGGAGCTGTTTTTT
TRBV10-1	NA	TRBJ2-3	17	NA	CASSESIFGPRTDTQYF	TGCGCCAGCAGTGAGTCGATTTTCGGACCTCGCACAGATACGCAGTATTTT
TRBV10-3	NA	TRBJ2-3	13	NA	CAITVEGADTQYF	TGTGCCATCACAGTCGAGGGGGCAGATACGCAGTATTTT
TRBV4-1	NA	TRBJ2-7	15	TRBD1	CASSPRQGDDREQYF	TGCGCCAGCAGCCCCCGACAGGGCGATGATCGAGAGCAGTACTTC
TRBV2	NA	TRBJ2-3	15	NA	CASSEGAASTDTQYF	TGTGCCAGCAGTGAAGGGGCAGCTAGCACAGATACGCAGTATTTT
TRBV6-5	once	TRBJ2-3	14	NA	CAVGLKGGSDTQYF	TGTGCCGTAGGACTAAAGGGGGGATCAGATACGCAGTATTTT
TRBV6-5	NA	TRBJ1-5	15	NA	CASSYSKRALQPQHF	TGTGCCAGCAGTTACTCGAAAAGAGCCCTTCAGCCCCAGCATTTT
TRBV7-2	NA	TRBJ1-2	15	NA	CASSLGPSGNYGYTF	TGTGCCAGCAGCTTAGGGCCCTCGGGGAACTATGGCTACACCTTC
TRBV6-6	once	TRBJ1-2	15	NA	CASSYTGDSNYGYTF	TGTGCCAGCAGTTACACAGGCGATTCTAACTATGGCTACACCTTC
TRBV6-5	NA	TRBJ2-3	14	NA	CASTRGKSTDTQYF	TGTGCCAGCACGCGGGGTAAAAGCACAGATACGCAGTATTTT
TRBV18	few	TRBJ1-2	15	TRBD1	CASSPTAQGADGYTF	TGTGCCAGCTCACCGACAGCACAGGGGGCGGATGGCTACACCTTC
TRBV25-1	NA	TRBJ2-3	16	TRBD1	CASSEVGDRGSDTQYF	TGTGCCAGCAGTGAAGTGGGGGACAGGGGGAGCGATACGCAGTATTTT
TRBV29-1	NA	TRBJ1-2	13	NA	CSVEAQGLDGYTF	TGCAGCGTTGAAGCACAGGGTTTGGATGGCTACACCTTC
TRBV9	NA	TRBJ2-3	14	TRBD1	CASSFRQGADTQYF	TGTGCCAGCAGCTTCAGACAGGGCGCAGATACGCAGTATTTT
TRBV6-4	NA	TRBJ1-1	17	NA	CASKLSGRSNMNTEAFF	TGTGCCAGCAAATTGTCAGGCAGATCCAACATGAACACTGAAGCTTTCTTT
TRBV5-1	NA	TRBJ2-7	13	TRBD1	CASSFTGDREQYF	TGCGCCAGCAGCTTCACAGGGGATCGGGAGCAGTACTTC
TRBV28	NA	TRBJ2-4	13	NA	CASSTFGKNIQYF	TGTGCCAGCAGCACATTCGGGAAAAACATTCAGTACTTC
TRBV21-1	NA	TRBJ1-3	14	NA	CASSNAGSGNTIYF	TGTGCCAGCAGCAACGCGGGCTCTGGAAACACCATATATTTT
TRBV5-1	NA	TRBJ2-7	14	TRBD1	CASSSRDRIPEQYF	TGCGCCAGCAGCTCCCGGGACAGGATCCCCGAGCAGTACTTC
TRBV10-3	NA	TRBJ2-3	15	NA	CAISESGGLGDTQYF	TGTGCCATCAGTGAGTCCGGGGGATTGGGAGATACGCAGTATTTT
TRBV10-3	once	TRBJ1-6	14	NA	CAISESGGGSPLHF	TGTGCCATCAGTGAGTCGGGGGGGGGCTCACCCCTCCACTTT
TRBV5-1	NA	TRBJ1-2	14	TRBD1	CASSPGQGVDGYTF	TGCGCCAGCAGCCCAGGACAGGGTGTAGATGGCTACACCTTC